The clone carrying this T cell receptor beta chain has a single count. The data were taken from a study of blood T cell repertoires in COVID-19. All enrollees were about 18 to 89 years old and from about 25 US areas. Cohorts were based on clinical histories the participants reported. Measured with immunoSEQ multiplex PCR; TCRdb has only the in-frame clones, and not every one. The sample gives about 270,000 clones, 80% to 95% of which show up once; about 3% is in the top ten. V lost 4 bases and J 4 bases, leaving 17 bases between the germline ends. This CDR3 is 15 amino acids long. The germline CDR1 and CDR2 sequences are GTSNPN and SVGIG (reference sequence).

The receptor comes from a man aged 40-49 years who had been exposed to COVID-19. Sequenced input: PBMCs or T cells enriched from blood (not recorded which). The rearrangement uses TRBV30 and TRBJ2-1; D is perhaps TRBD2 (6 bases). For the CDR3, the DNA is TGTGCCTGGATCGAGCCCCAGCGGGTATACAATGAGCAGTTCTTC. Translating it yields CAWIEPQRVYNEQFF.